The T cell receptor (beta chain) described here comes from a study of T cells in Graves' hyperthyroidism and ophthalmopathy. The source material, RNA transcripts, was used to amplify TCR beta CDR3 regions. The HTBI primer set served for first-round RT-PCR of the TCR CDR3. TCRdb re-called the multiplex PCR reads with MiXCR, one entry per CDR3 protein. The sample includes about 640,000 distinct CDR3 sequences, more than 20% of them seen just once. The CDR3 totals 17 residues. The junction had 21 bases not matched to a gene; V was cut back by 6 bases and J by 8 bases. Source material: blood. This sequence joins TRBV12-3 or TRBV12-4 and TRBJ1-2; the match to TRBD1 covers 7 bases. The origin of this receptor is a man aged 25 to 45 with Graves' ophthalmopathy. The CDR3 spells CASSRNPAKGAGGGYTF. The CDR3, as DNA: TGTGCCAGCAGCCGAAACCCCGCCAAGGGGGCAGGAGGGGGCTACACCTTC.